The 32 T cell receptor beta chains below come from one sample, sequenced in a study of T cell responses to AZD1222 COVID-19 vaccine (dated by TCRdb to the early 2020s). Reading the label with the study, this specimen's time point is: baseline before first vaccination. To prepare the library, the immunoSEQ multiplex PCR assay was applied. The table comes from immuneACCESS by way of TCRdb, which keeps in-frame sequences with V and J called. Part of the clones is missing from these tables; in studies checked, under half for an unresolved V gene and the rest for unknown reasons. This sample is represented by roughly 150,000 clones; about 90% of them were singletons. Approximately 5% of the sample rests with the top ten. This material consisted of peripheral blood, taken on day 0 of AZD1222 vaccination. The source of these receptors is an adult in good health.

This clone appeared a few times. V usage is TRBV6-5 and J usage is TRBJ1-5, with D possibly being TRBD1 (6 bases). From germline, CDR1 is MNHEY and CDR2 SVGAGI. The CDR3 has 16 residues. V lost 4 bases and J lost 4, with 17 bases in between. In DNA, the CDR3 is TGTGCCAGCAGTTCCACCTCAGGGGCCAAGAATCAGCCCCAGCATTTT. Translated: CASSSTSGAKNQPQHF.

The rearrangement uses TRBV28 and TRBJ1-1, with D uncertain. Germline V gene lookup returns CDR1 MDHEN and CDR2 SYDVKM. The CDR3 sequence is 14 residues long. Trimming left V 6 bases short and J 1 base short, with 12 bases between. The CDR3 reads CASSPGWENTEAFF. In DNA, the CDR3 is TGTGCCAGCAGCCCCGGGTGGGAGAACACTGAAGCTTTCTTT.

The DNA for the CDR3 is TGTGCCAGCAGCCAGTCGGATGAGCAGTTCTTC. As protein: CASSQSDEQFF. V is TRBV7-3 and J is TRBJ2-1; D not resolved. The V end was cut by 5 bases, the J end by 8 bases, with 7 bases between. The CDR3 is 11 residues long. The germline V gene encodes CDR1 SGHTA and CDR2 FQGTGA.

The chain links TRBV5-1 to TRBJ1-2; TRBD1 matches 8 bases. Per the germline V gene, CDR1 is SGHRS and CDR2 is YFSETQ. Trimming removed 6 bases from V and 7 bases from J; junction bases left unmatched: 11. The CDR3 is 14 amino acids. This CDR3 reads CASNNGQGVSGYTF. CDR3 DNA sequence: TGCGCCAGCAACAACGGACAGGGAGTAAGTGGCTACACCTTC.

The chain employs TRBV2 and TRBJ2-1; 13 nucleotides line up with TRBD2. This CDR3 comprises 15 residues. Germline V CDR1 and CDR2: SNHLY, FYNNEI. V dropped 5 bases and J dropped 7; count of bases not matched to a gene: 5. The CDR3 bases are TGTGCCAGCAGTTACGGGACTAGCGGGACAAATGAGCAGTTCTTC. Its protein product is CASSYGTSGTNEQFF.

The chain recombines TRBV4-1 with TRBJ2-2; 9 bases match TRBD2. The germline gives CDR1 MGHRA, CDR2 YSYEKL. The V and J ends lost 3 bases and 4 bases, in that order; junction bases with no gene match: 9. The CDR3 loop spans 17 amino acids. As DNA, the CDR3 is TGCGCCAGCAGCCATAATGGCGGGGGGGCAGTCACCGGGGAGCTGTTTTTT. Translation: CASSHNGGGAVTGELFF.

This clone was seen only a few times. The chain is built from TRBV7-9 and TRBJ1-1; D call uncertain. V was cut by 1 base and J by 1 base, with 10 bases left in between. Germline V gives CDR1 SEHNR, CDR2 FQNEAQ (reference sequence). This CDR3 has 15 residues. In DNA form, the CDR3 reads TGTGCCAGCAGCTTAGTGGTAGGTACGAACACTGAAGCTTTCTTT. Its protein product is CASSLVVGTNTEAFF.

The chain recombines TRBV18 with TRBJ2-1; a weak D match, TRBD1 (5 bases). The CDR3 runs to 16 residues. V lost 3 bases, J lost 5 bases, and 17 bases lay in between. CDR1 and CDR2 (germline): KGHSH, LQKENI. CDR3 region: CASSPRGPGINNEQFF. The DNA of the CDR3 is TGTGCCAGCTCACCTAGGGGCCCAGGGATCAACAATGAGCAGTTCTTC.

The chain uses TRBV19 and TRBJ1-1; a weak D match, TRBD1 (5 bases). V was clipped by 1 base and J by 2 bases, with 8 bases between them. Germline CDR1 is LNHDA and CDR2 is SQIVND (reference sequence). This CDR3 is built from 14 residues. The CDR3 reads CASSIGGFNTEAFF. In DNA form, the CDR3 reads TGTGCCAGTAGTATAGGGGGGTTTAACACTGAAGCTTTCTTT.

The chain employs TRBV30 and TRBJ1-1; D not resolved. Germline CDR1 GTSNPN, CDR2 SVGIG (reference sequence). CDR3 length: 13 residues. Trimming took 2 bases from V and 3 from J, leaving 10 bases between them. CDR3: CAWSFSVDTEAFF. CDR3 DNA sequence: TGTGCCTGGAGTTTTAGCGTGGACACTGAAGCTTTCTTT.

The chain joins TRBV12-3 or TRBV12-4 to TRBJ1-2; D is possibly TRBD1 (6 bases). V was trimmed by 5 bases and J by 5 bases, leaving 6 bases between them. The CDR3 extends over 11 amino acids. CDR3 nucleotide sequence: TGTGCCAGCAGTACAGGGTATGGCTACACCTTC. This codes for CASSTGYGYTF.

The table lists this clone with a few counts. At one boundary the junction diverges from the germline segment, which might be a read error. This chain links TRBV7-8 with TRBJ2-7; TRBD1 aligns across 7 bases. The germline V gene has CDR1 SGHVS and CDR2 FQNEAQ. The CDR3 has 13 residues. CDR3: CATSEGAPYEQYF. The CDR3 nucleotides are TGTGCCACCAGCGAGGGGGCTCCATACGAGCAGTACTTC.

This chain connects TRBV6-6 to TRBJ2-5; the D gene could be TRBD1 or TRBD2 (5 bases each). The CDR3 has 14 residues. Germline values: CDR1 MNHNY, CDR2 SVGAGI (reference sequence). V was pared by 4 bases and J by 4 bases, with 13 bases between. The CDR3 is CASSSRTGAETQYF. As DNA, the CDR3 is TGTGCCAGCAGTTCCCGAACCGGGGCAGAGACCCAGTACTTC.

This rearrangement joins TRBV10-3 to TRBJ2-7; the match to TRBD1 covers 10 bases. J was trimmed by 3 bases and V by 3 bases; bases with no gene match: 5. CDR1 ENHRY and CDR2 SYGVKD come from the germline V gene. The CDR3 runs to 15 residues. DNA of the CDR3: TGTGCCATCAGTGATGCCGGGACAGGGGACTACGAGCAGTACTTC. Translated: CAISDAGTGDYEQYF.

The CDR3 nucleotides read TGTGCCAGCAGTTACTCCGGCGGGGGAGGCACCGGGGAGCTGTTTTTT. It is translated as CASSYSGGGGTGELFF. This chain joins TRBV6-5 and TRBJ2-2; 7 bases line up with TRBD2. Losses at the gene ends were 0 bases for V and 4 bases for J; bases not matched to a gene: 5. The CDR3 length is 16 residues. Germline CDR1 and CDR2: MNHEY and SVGAGI.

This chain connects TRBV11-3 to TRBJ2-2; D unclear. The CDR3 covers 14 residues. Germline V gene lookup returns CDR1 SGHNT and CDR2 YENEEA. Trimming took 4 bases from V and 1 from J, leaving 7 bases between them. The CDR3 coding sequence is TGTGCCAGCAGCTCGACGGGGAACACCGGGGAGCTGTTTTTT. Translated: CASSSTGNTGELFF.

The chain is built from TRBV19 and TRBJ1-5, with D possibly TRBD1 on 6 matching bases. The CDR3 is 17 residues long. V was shortened by 3 bases and J by 2 bases, with 17 bases between the two germline ends. Germline V gene data show CDR1 as LNHDA and CDR2 as SQIVND (reference sequence). CDR3 in DNA: TGTGCCAGTAGTATTATCCCCGGACAGAGGGGCAATCAGCCCCAGCATTTT. Its translation is CASSIIPGQRGNQPQHF.

This chain joins TRBV29-1 and TRBJ1-2, with 9 bases matching TRBD1. CDR3 size: 12 residues. V lost 8 bases and J lost 4; bases outside the gene matches: 5. Germline CDR1 is SQVTM and CDR2 is ANQGSEA. This CDR3 reads CSTMTGGYGYTF. CDR3 nucleotides: TGCAGCACAATGACAGGGGGCTATGGCTACACCTTC.

This chain connects TRBV27 to TRBJ2-1, with D perhaps being TRBD1 or TRBD2 (5 bases each). The germline V gene has CDR1 MNHEY and CDR2 SMNVEV (reference sequence). The CDR3 extends over 16 amino acids. Trimming removed 1 base from V and 5 bases from J, with 15 bases in between. The CDR3 sequence is CASSLFTPGTNNEQFF. The CDR3 DNA reads as TGTGCCAGCAGTTTATTCACCCCCGGGACCAACAATGAGCAGTTCTTC.

This rearrangement joins TRBV15 to TRBJ2-5, with 12 bases identical to TRBD2. The CDR3 is 17 amino acids. The ends lost 1 base at V and 5 bases at J; junction bases unmatched: 8. Germline V gene data show CDR1 as LNHNV and CDR2 as YYDKDF (reference sequence). DNA for the CDR3: TGTGCCACCAGCAGAGGCTCACTAGCGGGAGGTATCGAGACCCAGTACTTC. Its protein product is CATSRGSLAGGIETQYF.

This chain connects TRBV9 to TRBJ2-7; 7 bases are a match to TRBD2. Germline V gene lookup returns CDR1 SGDLS and CDR2 YYNGEE. This CDR3 has 15 residues. V trimming: 4 bases; J trimming: 3 bases; junction bases outside the gene matches: 10. The CDR3 DNA reads as TGTGCCAGCAGCTCCGCGGGGGAATTTAGCTACGAGCAGTACTTC. Translating it yields CASSSAGEFSYEQYF.

This clone was recorded once. The junction departs from germline at one end; a sequencing error may be responsible. V is TRBV7-7 and J is TRBJ1-5; maybe TRBD1 (6 bases). CDR1 is SSHAT, CDR2 FNYEAQ, per germline (reference sequence). CDR3 length: 18 amino acids. CDR3 residues: CASSSQLGAETPHQPQHF. The CDR3 DNA follows: TGTGCTAGCAGCTCACAGTTGGGGGCCGAAACCCCTCATCAGCCCCAGCATTTT.

The chain carries TRBV7-2 and TRBJ1-2; 11 nucleotides match TRBD1. The CDR3 is 15 residues long. V lost 5 bases to trimming and J lost 5 bases; unmatched junction nucleotides: 7. Germline lookup yields CDR1 SGHTA and CDR2 FQGNSA. In DNA form, the CDR3 reads TGTGCCAGCAGCATCGGACAGGGGGCGGTGTATGGCTACACCTTC. Translated, it gives CASSIGQGAVYGYTF.

The gene calls are TRBV28 and TRBJ1-1; 12 positions match TRBD1. The germline CDR1 and CDR2 sequences are MDHEN and SYDVKM. CDR3 length: 15 amino acids. The ends lost 8 bases at V and 10 bases at J; junction bases unmatched: 14. The CDR3 reads CASGTPGTGGGGAFF. The CDR3 region has the DNA TGTGCCAGCGGGACCCCGGGGACAGGGGGCGGCGGAGCTTTCTTT.

The J gene is TRBJ1-2, the V gene TRBV3-1 (or the pseudogene TRBV3-2); D is undetermined. The CDR3 is 14 amino acids. Between the trimmed V and J ends, which lost 0 bases and 4 bases, there was a span of 9 bases. Per the germline V gene, CDR1 is LGHDT and CDR2 is YNNKEL (reference sequence). The CDR3 is CASSQDSAAYGYTF. As DNA, the CDR3 is TGTGCCAGCAGCCAAGATTCGGCAGCCTATGGCTACACCTTC.

The chain links TRBV28 to TRBJ2-3; D gene ambiguous. The CDR3 sequence is 12 residues long. V shed 3 bases and J shed 9 bases, with 10 bases lying between them. CDR1 and CDR2 (germline): MDHEN, SYDVKM. The CDR3: CASSFQSQTQYF. CDR3 nucleotides: TGTGCCAGCAGTTTCCAGAGCCAGACGCAGTATTTT.

The chain carries TRBV29-1 and TRBJ2-1; 10 bases are shared with TRBD2. The CDR3 has 15 residues. V trimming: 6 bases; J trimming: 3 bases; junction bases outside the gene matches: 8. Germline loops: CDR1 SQVTM, CDR2 ANQGSEA. The CDR3 here is CSVSSGSSDYNEQFF. For the CDR3, the DNA is TGCAGCGTATCTAGCGGGAGTAGCGACTACAATGAGCAGTTCTTC.

The chain employs TRBV15 and TRBJ1-1, with 7 bases identical to TRBD1. CDR1 is LNHNV and CDR2 is YYDKDF in the germline V gene (reference sequence). Germline trimming cut 2 bases from V and 4 bases from J; bases unmatched to any gene: 7. This CDR3 is built from 15 residues. The CDR3 loop reads CATSRSPTGLTEAFF. DNA of the CDR3: TGTGCCACCAGCAGATCCCCGACAGGGCTCACTGAAGCTTTCTTT.

The V call is TRBV7-2, the J call TRBJ2-7; no clear D gene. The germline V gene encodes CDR1 SGHTA and CDR2 FQGNSA. Trimming took 0 bases from V and 3 from J, leaving 6 bases between them. The CDR3 covers 13 residues. CDR3 loop: CASSLAVDYEQYF. The CDR3 DNA sequence: TGTGCCAGCAGCTTAGCGGTGGACTACGAGCAGTACTTC.

This chain joins TRBV27 and TRBJ2-7, with TRBD2 identical over 8 bases. The germline gives CDR1 MNHEY, CDR2 SMNVEV (reference sequence). The CDR3 is 15 amino acids. V lost 5 bases and J lost 3; bases outside the gene matches: 9. CDR3: CASSGSGRGVYEQYF. CDR3 DNA sequence: TGTGCCAGCAGTGGGAGCGGGAGAGGGGTCTACGAGCAGTACTTC.

J is TRBJ2-5 and V is TRBV7-2, with 10 positions matching TRBD2. The J segment lost 5 bases and the V segment lost 5 bases, leaving 14 bases of the junction unmatched. Germline V gene data show CDR1 as SGHTA and CDR2 as FQGNSA. There are 17 residues in the CDR3. CDR3 residues: CASSHRGSGRAWETQYF. The CDR3 region has the DNA TGTGCCAGCAGCCACCGTGGGAGCGGGAGGGCCTGGGAGACCCAGTACTTC.

This clone was seen only a few times. V gene TRBV3-1 (or the pseudogene TRBV3-2) combines with J gene TRBJ2-7; 8 bases agree with TRBD1. Germline V gene sequence: CDR1 LGHDT, CDR2 YNNKEL (reference sequence). V lost 3 bases and J lost 6; bases outside the gene matches: 7. This CDR3 spans 14 amino acids. The CDR3 DNA follows: TGTGCCAGCAGCCACTTGGACAGGGATGGCGAGCAGTACTTC. Its translation: CASSHLDRDGEQYF.